The 32 T cell receptor beta chains given below trace back to one sample, sequenced in a study of Ad26.COV2.S vaccination and SARS-CoV-2 variants. Treatment of the sample: about 20 received Ad26.COV2.S at low or high dose, single or two shots; several received placebo; per-sample allocation not given. Day 63 following the first vaccine or placebo injection was when the samples were taken. Produced via immunoSEQ multiplex PCR; TCRdb's table is partial and in-frame only. The sample shows roughly 500,000 clones, approximately 90% of them seen only once. The sample was peripheral blood, taken in a trial of Ad26.COV2.S vaccine versus placebo. Receptors originate from a person between 18 and 65 years old who received the Ad26.COV2.S COVID-19 vaccine or a placebo.

The gene calls are TRBV7-2 and TRBJ1-3, with D unresolved. Germline V lookup: CDR1 SGHTA, CDR2 FQGNSA. The CDR3 loop spans 15 amino acids. The ends were cut back, 1 base at V and 0 bases at J, with 7 bases in the middle. CDR3 sequence reads: CASSLGLHSGNTIYF. The DNA of the CDR3 is TGTGCCAGCAGCTTAGGACTTCACTCTGGAAACACCATATATTTT.

The chain recombines TRBV21-1 with TRBJ1-1; no check of the table's D call, TRBD1, against the DNA was made. TRBV21-1 is labeled a pseudogene. This CDR3 contains 16 residues. The CDR3 bases are TGTGCCAGCAGCACTGGACAGGGGAGGGCTGGCACTGAAGCTTTCTTT. The encoded protein is CASSTGQGRAGTEAFF.

The CDR3, as DNA: TGTGCCAGCAGCTCTACAGATTGCGGACGCCGGTGTTCGGTAGAGAACACTGAAGCTTTCTTT. Its translation is CASSSTDCGRRCSVENTEAFF. The gene calls are TRBV9 and TRBJ1-1; D unclear. The V end was cut by 4 bases, the J end by 1 base, with 32 bases between. The germline gives CDR1 SGDLS, CDR2 YYNGEE. The CDR3 runs 21 residues.

This clone was observed a single time. CDR3 coding DNA: TGTGCCAGCAGCTTGTACAGGGGGGCCAACACCGGGGAGCTGTTTTTT. Its translation is CASSLYRGANTGELFF. V is TRBV5-6 and J is TRBJ2-2, with 8 bases that match TRBD1. Germline CDR1 and CDR2: SGHDT and YYEEEE. Losses at the gene ends were 1 base for V and 2 bases for J; bases not matched to a gene: 4. This CDR3 is built from 16 residues.

The chain joins TRBV5-8 to TRBJ1-1; weak D call: TRBD1 (5 bases). V was cut by 1 base and J by 11 bases, with 12 bases left in between. CDR3 length equals 12 residues. Germline loops: CDR1 SGHTS, CDR2 YDEGEE. CDR3 in DNA: TGTGCCAGCAGCTTGCGGGGGACGGATGCTTTCTTT. Its protein is CASSLRGTDAFF. Drawing the rest from reference TRBV5-8 and TRBJ1-1, the complete variable domain is EAGVTQSPTHLIKTRGQQATLRCSPISGHTSVYWYQQALGLGLQFLLWYDEGEERNRGNFPPRFSGRQFPNYSSELNVNALELEDSALYLCASSLRGTDAFFGQGTRLTVV.

The V gene is TRBV24-1, the J gene TRBJ1-2, with TRBD1 identical over 9 bases. V was pared by 4 bases and J by 1 base, with 3 bases of the junction left unmatched. This CDR3 is built from 15 residues. Germline CDR1 reads KGHDR; CDR2 reads SFDVKD. In DNA, the CDR3 is TGTGCCACCAGTGAGGAGGGACAGGGTAACTATGGCTACACCTTC. It specifies CATSEEGQGNYGYTF.

The chain links TRBV7-2 to TRBJ1-3; no firm D call. The CDR3 covers 16 residues. Germline V lookup: CDR1 SGHTA, CDR2 FQGNSA. V shed 0 bases and J shed 2 bases, with 11 bases lying between them. CDR3 DNA sequence: TGTGCCAGCAGCTTAGCCCAGGCCAAGGCTGGAAACACCATATATTTT. Translating gives CASSLAQAKAGNTIYF.

This CDR3 reads CAWINQGSSLHF. CDR3 coding DNA: TGTGCCTGGATAAACCAAGGGTCCTCCCTCCACTTT. The chain employs TRBV30 and TRBJ1-6; D uncertain. The ends were cut back, 4 bases at V and 14 bases at J, with 15 bases in the middle. CDR3 length equals 12 residues. Germline loops: CDR1 GTSNPN, CDR2 SVGIG (reference sequence).

The chain combines TRBV10-1 with TRBJ2-7; D unclear. The V gene's germline CDR1 is WNHNN and CDR2 SYGVQD (reference sequence). Trimming pared 6 bases from V and 0 bases from J, leaving 12 bases between. The CDR3 loop spans 14 amino acids. The CDR3 spells CASRERLRSYEQYF. CDR3 in DNA: TGCGCCAGCAGAGAGCGCCTACGCTCCTACGAGCAGTACTTC.

The rearrangement links TRBV7-2 to TRBJ1-1, with 10 bases fitting TRBD1. Trimming at V came to 4 bases and at J to 1 base, leaving 3 bases not matched to a gene. Germline lookup yields CDR1 SGHTA and CDR2 FQGNSA. This CDR3 spans 15 amino acids. In DNA, the CDR3 is TGTGCCAGCAGCTACGACAGGGGGCAGAACACTGAAGCTTTCTTT. Its translation is CASSYDRGQNTEAFF.

J is TRBJ1-6 and V is TRBV28; D ambiguous. Germline CDR1 is MDHEN and CDR2 is SYDVKM. Trimming stripped 6 bases from V and 5 bases from J, with 17 bases between. The CDR3 runs 16 residues. The CDR3 DNA is TGTGCCAGCAGGATAGACCAGAGCAAGAATAATTCACCCCTCCACTTT. Its protein product is CASRIDQSKNNSPLHF.

J is TRBJ2-7 and V is TRBV7-8; 9 bases agree with TRBD1. V lost 5 bases, J lost 5 bases, and 7 bases stayed unmatched. CDR3 size: 14 residues. CDR1 is SGHVS, CDR2 FQNEAQ, per germline. CDR3 DNA sequence: TGTGCCAGCAGCCACGGGGACAGGGATAACGAGCAGTACTTC. Encoded protein: CASSHGDRDNEQYF.

The gene calls are TRBV27 and TRBJ2-2, with D perhaps TRBD1 or TRBD2 (5 bases each). The V end lost 4 bases, the J end lost 6 bases, and 15 bases lay between the germline ends. Germline CDR1 reads MNHEY; CDR2 reads SMNVEV (reference sequence). The CDR3 is 15 amino acids. The CDR3 region is CASSYRGTYPGELFF. The CDR3 nucleotides read TGTGCCAGCAGTTACAGAGGGACCTACCCCGGGGAGCTGTTTTTT.

This clone was seen at least ten times. The chain has TRBV11-2 and TRBJ2-2, with 7 bases aligning to TRBD2. CDR1 is SGHAT and CDR2 is FQNNGV in the germline V gene. This CDR3 contains 14 residues. Losses at the gene ends were 5 bases for V and 6 bases for J; bases not matched to a gene: 6. The CDR3 DNA reads as TGTGCCAGCAGCCCTAGCGGAACCTCCGGGGAGCTGTTTTTT. Protein: CASSPSGTSGELFF.

About this clone itself: The same CDR3 can be traced to other DNA sequences in this sample. The chain joins TRBV5-1 to TRBJ1-1; D is uncertain. The germline V gene has CDR1 SGHRS and CDR2 YFSETQ. With 0 bases removed from V and 0 bases from J, the gap between germline ends came to 6 bases. This CDR3 is built from 14 residues. CDR3: CASSLDGMNTEAFF. DNA for the CDR3: TGCGCCAGCAGCTTGGATGGTATGAACACTGAAGCTTTCTTT.

V usage is TRBV11-2 and J usage is TRBJ1-2; 8 bases line up with TRBD1. Germline CDR1 reads SGHAT; CDR2 reads FQNNGV. Losses at the gene ends were 5 bases for V and 8 bases for J; bases not matched to a gene: 10. The CDR3 covers 14 residues. The CDR3 nucleotides read TGTGCCAGCAGCCCGACTCGGACAGGGTCGGGCTACACCTTC. This codes for CASSPTRTGSGYTF.

This clone was recorded only once. The CDR3 here is CASSQDGQGPMNTEAFF. CDR3 DNA sequence: TGCGCCAGCAGCCAAGATGGTCAGGGGCCAATGAACACTGAAGCTTTCTTT. V is TRBV4-3 and J is TRBJ1-1, with D perhaps matching TRBD1 (6 bases). Per germline, CDR1 LGHNA and CDR2 YSLEER. Deletions cut 0 bases from V and 0 bases from J, with 14 bases between. This CDR3 region has 17 residues.

V gene TRBV9 combines with J gene TRBJ2-1, with 7 bases that match TRBD2. V trimming: 4 bases; J trimming: 2 bases; junction bases outside the gene matches: 6. This CDR3 is built from 15 residues. Germline V gene sequence: CDR1 SGDLS, CDR2 YYNGEE. The CDR3 region has the DNA TGTGCCAGCAGCCCAGTCGGGACTACCTACAATGAGCAGTTCTTC. Residues: CASSPVGTTYNEQFF.

This chain joins TRBV7-2 and TRBJ1-4, with TRBD1 as a possible D gene (6 bases). The CDR3 loop spans 14 amino acids. CDR1 SGHTA and CDR2 FQGNSA come from the germline V gene. V dropped 5 bases and J dropped 4 bases, with 11 bases sitting between them. CDR3 sequence: CASSMDRNNEKLFF. The CDR3 DNA sequence: TGTGCCAGCAGCATGGACAGAAATAATGAAAAACTGTTTTTT.

The rearrangement links TRBV27 to TRBJ2-5; 7 bases map to TRBD2. The CDR3 extends over 16 amino acids. In germline, CDR1 is MNHEY, CDR2 SMNVEV (reference sequence). V dropped 5 bases and J dropped 4; count of bases not matched to a gene: 13. In DNA, the CDR3 is TGTGCCAGCAGTCCCTCCAGCGGAGCGGGGACAGAGACCCAGTACTTC. Translating it yields CASSPSSGAGTETQYF.

In its sample, this clone was seen a few times. The rearrangement uses TRBV27 and TRBJ2-7, with TRBD1 as a possible D gene (7 bases). In germline, CDR1 is MNHEY, CDR2 SMNVEV (reference sequence). Trimming removed 3 bases at V and 2 bases at J, with 11 bases between. CDR3 length: 14 residues. CDR3 DNA sequence: TGTGCCAGCAGTTTGGCGGGACAGACCTACGAGCAGTACTTC. It yields the protein CASSLAGQTYEQYF.

V usage is TRBV5-4 and J usage is TRBJ1-6, with D perhaps matching TRBD1 (6 bases). The CDR3 totals 15 residues. With 3 bases removed from V and 6 bases from J, the gap between germline ends came to 13 bases. CDR1 and CDR2 from the germline V gene are SGHNT and YYREEE (reference sequence). CDR3 protein: CASSSTQGGNSPLHF. The DNA for the CDR3 is TGTGCCAGCAGCTCGACACAGGGCGGTAATTCACCCCTCCACTTT.

J is TRBJ2-7 and V is TRBV6-5; maybe TRBD1 (8 bases). Germline V lookup: CDR1 MNHEY, CDR2 SVGAGI. V was pared by 4 bases and J by 3 bases, with 13 bases between. This CDR3 contains 14 residues. The CDR3 nucleotides are TGTGCCAGCAGTTCAACAGGGGGGGTCTACGAGCAGTACTTC. Protein sequence: CASSSTGGVYEQYF.

The chain combines TRBV5-4 with TRBJ1-2; tentative D call: TRBD1 (6 bases). V gave up 4 bases and J gave up 4 bases, with 14 bases separating them. The CDR3 covers 14 residues. The germline CDR1 and CDR2 sequences are SGHNT and YYREEE (reference sequence). The CDR3 sequence is CASSHQTGGYGYTF. As DNA, the CDR3 is TGTGCCAGCAGCCACCAGACAGGAGGCTATGGCTACACCTTC.

V usage is TRBV12-5 and J usage is TRBJ2-3; no reliable D call. The V end was cut by 1 base, the J end by 4 bases, with 18 bases between. The CDR3 runs 17 residues. The germline CDR1 and CDR2 sequences are LGHNT and FRNRAP. Written as DNA, the CDR3 is TGTGCTAGTGGTTTGGCCCACAACCTGCTTGGGCCAGATACGCAGTATTTT. Translation: CASGLAHNLLGPDTQYF.

This clone was detected only once. The gene calls are TRBV9 and TRBJ2-1; 11 bases align to TRBD2. Germline CDR1 SGDLS, CDR2 YYNGEE. This CDR3 has 19 amino acids. Trimming took 0 bases from V and 6 from J; bases not matched to a gene: 14. The CDR3 bases are TGTGCCAGCAGCGTAGTGTTAGCGGGAGGGCCTGGATTAACCAATGAGCAGTTCTTC. Encoded protein: CASSVVLAGGPGLTNEQFF.

This clone showed up just a few times. The CDR3 DNA sequence: TGTGCCAGCAGCCAAGCCCCACGGGGCGAGACCCAGTACTTC. Its translation is CASSQAPRGETQYF. The rearrangement uses TRBV3-1 (or the pseudogene TRBV3-2) and TRBJ2-5; D may be TRBD1 or TRBD2 (5 bases each). The CDR3 loop spans 14 amino acids. Trimming left V 1 base short and J 5 bases short, with 11 bases between. The germline CDR1 and CDR2 sequences are LGHDT and YNNKEL (reference sequence).

J is TRBJ2-2 and V is TRBV24-1, with 12 bases fitting TRBD2. Per the germline V gene, CDR1 is KGHDR and CDR2 is SFDVKD. This CDR3 has 20 residues. With 2 bases clipped from V and 1 base from J, the junction kept 10 bases outside the gene matches. CDR3 DNA: TGTGCCACCAGTGATTCTCTACGGACTAGCGGGATCGGGAACACCGGGGAGCTGTTTTTT. This codes for CATSDSLRTSGIGNTGELFF.

V is TRBV30 and J is TRBJ1-2; no clear D gene. This CDR3 has 13 amino acids. Germline CDR1 reads GTSNPN; CDR2 reads SVGIG (reference sequence). V was shortened by 0 bases and J by 4 bases, with 9 bases between the two germline ends. For the CDR3, the DNA is TGTGCCTGGAGTGTAAGGCCCTTCTATGGCTACACCTTC. Protein: CAWSVRPFYGYTF.

V usage is TRBV2 and J usage is TRBJ1-1; D call uncertain. Germline CDR1 reads SNHLY; CDR2 reads FYNNEI. This CDR3 has 11 residues. V lost 8 bases and J lost 4, with 8 bases in between. CDR3 nucleotides: TGTGCCAGCCCGGCGCCCACTGAAGCTTTCTTT. Its translation: CASPAPTEAFF.

This clone showed up many times. The chain has TRBV7-2 and TRBJ2-3, with 10 bases matching TRBD1. CDR3 length equals 15 residues. The J segment lost 5 bases and the V segment lost 0 bases, leaving 2 bases of the junction unmatched. Germline lookup yields CDR1 SGHTA and CDR2 FQGNSA. This chain's CDR3 is CASSLAGTGEDTQYF. CDR3 bases: TGTGCCAGCAGCTTAGCAGGGACAGGGGAAGATACGCAGTATTTT.

The rearrangement joins TRBV29-1 to TRBJ2-1, with D perhaps given as TRBD1 or TRBD2 (5 bases each). Germline-derived CDR1 and CDR2 are SQVTM and ANQGSEA. The CDR3 loop spans 13 amino acids. V lost 2 bases and J 12 bases, leaving 17 bases between the germline ends. CDR3 sequence: CSVEQPGTGGQFF. For the CDR3, the DNA is TGCAGCGTTGAACAGCCCGGGACGGGTGGGCAGTTCTTC.